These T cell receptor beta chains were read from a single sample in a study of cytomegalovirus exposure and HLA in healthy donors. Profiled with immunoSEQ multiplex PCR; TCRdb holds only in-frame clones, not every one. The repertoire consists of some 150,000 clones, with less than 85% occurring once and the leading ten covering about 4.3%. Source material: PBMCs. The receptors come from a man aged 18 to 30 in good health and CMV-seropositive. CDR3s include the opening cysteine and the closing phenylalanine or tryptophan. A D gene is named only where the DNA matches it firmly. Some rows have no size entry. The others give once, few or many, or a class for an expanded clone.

TGTGCCACCTGGACAGGGGTGACCACTGAAGCTTTCTTT	CATWTGVTTEAFF	TRBD1	TRBV2	TRBJ1-1	NA
TGTGCCACCAGCAGAGGGGACAGGGGGCTTCAGCCCCAGCATTTT	CATSRGDRGLQPQHF	TRBD1	TRBV15	TRBJ1-5	NA
TGTGCCAGCAGCCCAACGAGACAGAGCTACGAGCAGTACTTC	CASSPTRQSYEQYF	NA	TRBV5-5	TRBJ2-7	NA
TGCGCCAGCAGCACAGCCGGGACAGGGGAAGAGACCCAGTACTTC	CASSTAGTGEETQYF	TRBD1	TRBV5-1	TRBJ2-5	NA
TGTGCCAGCAGCCTAGACATGAATCAGCCCCAGCATTTT	CASSLDMNQPQHF	NA	TRBV7-2	TRBJ1-5	NA
TGTGCCAGCAGCTTGGGGGGGGGAACCTACGAGCAGTACTTC	CASSLGGGTYEQYF	TRBD2	TRBV9	TRBJ2-7	NA
TGCGCCAGCAGCTCAATAGCGGGACACACAGATACGCAGTATTTT	CASSSIAGHTDTQYF	TRBD2	TRBV5-1	TRBJ2-3	NA
TGTGCCAGCAGCCTAACCGGGTTTGGCTACACCTTC	CASSLTGFGYTF	NA	TRBV27	TRBJ1-2	NA
TGTGCCAGCAGCCAATCCCGACCAGATTCGGGATCCACCATATATTTT	CASSQSRPDSGSTIYF	NA	TRBV16	TRBJ1-3	NA
TGTGCCAGCAGTTTATCAGGCAGGGGACCCCAAGAGACCCAGTACTTC	CASSLSGRGPQETQYF	NA	TRBV27	TRBJ2-5	few
TGTGCCAGTAGTACGGGACTAGCGGGCCCCTACGAGCAGTACTTC	CASSTGLAGPYEQYF	TRBD2	TRBV19	TRBJ2-7	NA
TGTGCCAGCAGCCAAAATCCCGGGACAGGGATCCGGGAGCTGTTTTTT	CASSQNPGTGIRELFF	TRBD1	TRBV4-2	TRBJ2-2	NA
TGTGCCAGCAGCTTACAGGGGGCGGAAGAGCAGTACTTC	CASSLQGAEEQYF	TRBD1	TRBV2	TRBJ2-7	NA
TGTGCCAGCAGCGGCCCTTGGGCAGGGGAAGGCTACACCTTC	CASSGPWAGEGYTF	NA	TRBV5-4	TRBJ1-2	NA
TGTGCCAGCCTAAAACAGGGGGTATCCTACGAGCAGTACTTC	CASLKQGVSYEQYF	TRBD1	TRBV2	TRBJ2-7	once
TGCGCCAGCTCCACTGAGGGGACAGGGACTGGAAACACCATATATTTT	CASSTEGTGTGNTIYF	TRBD1	TRBV5-1	TRBJ1-3	NA
TGTGCCTGGAGTGCAGGGGGTTCCTACGAGCAGTACTTC	CAWSAGGSYEQYF	TRBD1	TRBV30	TRBJ2-7	NA
TGTGCCAGCAGGCAGCGGGAGACCTCCTACGAGCAGTACTTC	CASRQRETSYEQYF	TRBD2	TRBV7-2	TRBJ2-7	NA
TGTGCCAGCAGCGTAGGCGGGACAGGGGGCTATGGCTACACCTTC	CASSVGGTGGYGYTF	TRBD1	TRBV9	TRBJ1-2	NA
TGTGCCAGCAGCCGCGAATGGGGGACTAGCACAGATACGCAGTATTTT	CASSREWGTSTDTQYF	NA	TRBV11-2	TRBJ2-3	few
TGTGCCAGCAGCCAAGGGCGAGGGGGGGCATACGAGCAGTACTTC	CASSQGRGGAYEQYF	NA	TRBV4-1	TRBJ2-7	few
TGTGCCAGCAGCCGGGAGCGGGGGGGGCCTTACGAGCAGTACTTC	CASSRERGGPYEQYF	TRBD2	TRBV6-6	TRBJ2-7	NA
TGTGCCAGCACCCATTATCGACAGGGCGACGAGCAGTACTTC	CASTHYRQGDEQYF	TRBD1	TRBV6-6	TRBJ2-7	NA
TGTGCCAGCAGGATAACCCGACAGGGGACGGGTGGCTACACCTTC	CASRITRQGTGGYTF	TRBD1	TRBV6-5	TRBJ1-2	NA
TGTGCCAGCAGACAACAGGGGGCGGGCGAAAAACTGTTTTTT	CASRQQGAGEKLFF	TRBD1	TRBV6-6	TRBJ1-4	NA
TGTGCCAGCAGCTTAGGGCGGTTCTCCTACGAGCAGTACTTC	CASSLGRFSYEQYF	NA	TRBV7-9	TRBJ2-7	NA
TGTGCCAGCAGCCAAGGTGGAGGAGCTCGATCACCCCTCCACTTT	CASSQGGGARSPLHF	NA	TRBV14	TRBJ1-6	NA
TGTGCCAGCAGTTTGGACAGGGGAAACACCATATATTTT	CASSLDRGNTIYF	TRBD1	TRBV6-1	TRBJ1-3	few
TGTGCCAGCAGCTTAGACTCAAGCTCCTACAATGAGCAGTTCTTC	CASSLDSSSYNEQFF	NA	TRBV7-2	TRBJ2-1	NA
TGTGCCAGCAGTCAAAGAACAGGGGGGTATGGCTACACCTTC	CASSQRTGGYGYTF	TRBD1	TRBV27	TRBJ1-2	NA
TGTGCCAGCAGCTCCCCTTTGGTAGCGCTCGCTGCTGTCTACGAGCAGTACTTC	CASSSPLVALAAVYEQYF	NA	TRBV7-9	TRBJ2-7	once
TGTGCCAGCAACACACCGGGACAGGGTTCAGGGGCCAACGTCCTGACTTTC	CASNTPGQGSGANVLTF	TRBD1	TRBV7-3	TRBJ2-6	few
TGTGCCAGCAGCAAGGGACTAACGGCCTCCTACGAGCAGTACTTC	CASSKGLTASYEQYF	TRBD2	TRBV5-6	TRBJ2-7	few
TGTGCCAGCAGCTTGACTGGACAGGGACCAGAAGCTTTCTTT	CASSLTGQGPEAFF	TRBD1	TRBV5-4	TRBJ1-1	NA
TGTGCCAGCACTTCCGGGACAGGGGGCTTTAATGAGCAGTTCTTC	CASTSGTGGFNEQFF	TRBD1	TRBV5-4	TRBJ2-1	NA
TGTGCCAGCATCAGACATTGGGGATACGAGGGACTAGCGGAACCCGGAGAGCAGTTCTTC	CASIRHWGYEGLAEPGEQFF	NA	TRBV21-1	TRBJ2-1	few
TGTGCCAGCACCGAACGCCCTAGCTGGAATCAGCCCCAGCATTTT	CASTERPSWNQPQHF	NA	TRBV6-1	TRBJ1-5	NA
TGTGCCAGCAGCTCCAACCGACAGGGTCCCACTGAAGCTTTCTTT	CASSSNRQGPTEAFF	TRBD1	TRBV5-6	TRBJ1-1	few
TGTGCCAGCTCACCACCAGACAGTTCGCGAAACACCATATATTTT	CASSPPDSSRNTIYF	NA	TRBV18	TRBJ1-3	NA
TGTGCCTGGAGTACAGGGGTAGGCAATCAGCCCCAGCATTTT	CAWSTGVGNQPQHF	TRBD1	TRBV30	TRBJ1-5	NA
TGTGCCACGAGATTACTACCTAGCGGGAGTTACAATGAGCAGTTCTTC	CATRLLPSGSYNEQFF	TRBD2	TRBV2	TRBJ2-1	NA
TGTGCCAGCAACAGAGACAGGTACTCCTACAATGAGCAGTTCTTC	CASNRDRYSYNEQFF	NA	TRBV6-1	TRBJ2-1	NA
TGTGCCAGCAGCCCTTCGGTGGGACTCCTGTCTGTGACCCAGTACTTC	CASSPSVGLLSVTQYF	NA	TRBV7-6	TRBJ2-5	NA
TGTGCCAGCACCCCCCAGGGTAGCGGTAATTCACCCCTCCACTTT	CASTPQGSGNSPLHF	NA	TRBV11-2	TRBJ1-6	once
TGCGCCAGCAGCCATGGGGTAGCGGGGGGGCGCAGCACAGATACGCAGTATTTT	CASSHGVAGGRSTDTQYF	TRBD2	TRBV4-1	TRBJ2-3	NA
TGTGCCATCAGTGAGAGGGGCTATGGCTACACCTTC	CAISERGYGYTF	NA	TRBV10-3	TRBJ1-2	NA
TGTGCCAGCAGTGAGAAGGACAGGGGGCTACAGACCCAGTACTTC	CASSEKDRGLQTQYF	TRBD1	TRBV2	TRBJ2-5	NA
TGTGCCAGCAGTCGGACTAGCGGGGGACAATCCTACGAGCAGTACTTC	CASSRTSGGQSYEQYF	TRBD2	TRBV11-2	TRBJ2-7	NA
TGTGCCAGCAGTTACGCTGCCGGGGATATCCGTGGCTACACCTTC	CASSYAAGDIRGYTF	NA	TRBV6-5	TRBJ1-2	NA
TGTGCCAGCAGCCCCCAATCAGGGAGCAATCAGCCCCAGCATTTT	CASSPQSGSNQPQHF	NA	TRBV28	TRBJ1-5	NA
TGCAGCGTCGCGAAAAGCACAGATACGCAGTATTTT	CSVAKSTDTQYF	NA	TRBV29-1	TRBJ2-3	NA
TGTGCCAGCAGTAGGACGGCGGGAGAGCAGTACTTC	CASSRTAGEQYF	NA	TRBV28	TRBJ2-7	once
TGTGCCAGCAGCCTCCGACTAGCGGAGGACAAGCAGTTCTTC	CASSLRLAEDKQFF	TRBD2	TRBV5-4	TRBJ2-1	NA
TGCGCCAGCAGCCAGGGACTAGCGGGAACCGAGCAGTACTTC	CASSQGLAGTEQYF	TRBD2	TRBV4-3	TRBJ2-7	NA
TGTGCCAGCAGCGCAGCGGGAGGGCCCGGATTTGAGCAGTTCTTC	CASSAAGGPGFEQFF	TRBD2	TRBV7-9	TRBJ2-1	NA
TGTGCCAGCAGTGGCCTAGCGGGGGGCAAGTCCTACAATGAGCAGTTCTTC	CASSGLAGGKSYNEQFF	TRBD2	TRBV2	TRBJ2-1	NA
TGTGCCAGTAGACAGGGGCCCTTTGGTGGAAACACCATATATTTT	CASRQGPFGGNTIYF	TRBD1	TRBV6-1	TRBJ1-3	few
TGCGCCAGCAGCTTAAGCCTGGCGAACACCGGGGAGCTGTTTTTT	CASSLSLANTGELFF	NA	TRBV5-1	TRBJ2-2	NA
TGTGCCAGCAGCCAAGATAGTGGCACAGATACGCAGTATTTT	CASSQDSGTDTQYF	NA	TRBV4-2	TRBJ2-3	NA
TGTGCCAGCAGTGTAAGGTTCGGGGGGATGGAGACCCAGTACTTC	CASSVRFGGMETQYF	TRBD2	TRBV2	TRBJ2-5	NA